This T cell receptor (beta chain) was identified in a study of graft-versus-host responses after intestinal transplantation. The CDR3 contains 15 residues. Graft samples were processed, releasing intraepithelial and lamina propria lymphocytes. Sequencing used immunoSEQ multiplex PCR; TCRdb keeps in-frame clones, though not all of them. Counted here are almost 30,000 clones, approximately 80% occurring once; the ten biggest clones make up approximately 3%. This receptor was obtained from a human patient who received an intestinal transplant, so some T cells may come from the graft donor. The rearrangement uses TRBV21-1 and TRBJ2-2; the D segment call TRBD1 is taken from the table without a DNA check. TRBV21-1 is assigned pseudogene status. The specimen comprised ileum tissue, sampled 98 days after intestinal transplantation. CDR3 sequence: CANKKGGPNTGELFF. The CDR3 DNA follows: TGTGCCAATAAAAAAGGGGGCCCGAACACCGGGGAGCTGTTTTTT.